One and the same sample provided the 14 T cell receptor beta chains below, sequenced in a study of blood T cell repertoires in COVID-19. Generated by immunoSEQ multiplex PCR, the TCRdb table keeps only in-frame clones and is missing some. The sample consists of 110,000 to 150,000 clones, around 81% of them appearing once. Sequencing input: peripheral blood. Receptors were obtained from a human donor in a cohort sampled during active COVID-19.

This chain connects TRBV15 to TRBJ2-7; a possible D gene is TRBD1 (6 bases). The length of the CDR3 is 14 residues. Germline CDR1 is LNHNV and CDR2 is YYDKDF (reference sequence). Between the trimmed V and J ends, which lost 4 bases and 2 bases, there was a span of 12 bases. The CDR3 spells CATSTGTTTYEQYF. Here the CDR3 DNA reads TGTGCCACCAGCACCGGGACAACCACCTACGAGCAGTACTTC.

The gene calls are TRBV5-4 and TRBJ2-7; D not resolved. The CDR3 has 15 amino acids. V was clipped by 0 bases and J by 7 bases, with 17 bases between them. CDR1 is SGHNT and CDR2 is YYREEE in the germline V gene (reference sequence). The DNA for the CDR3 is TGTGCCAGCAGCTTGGCTGGGCAGGCTTCTGGGGAGCAGTACTTC. Translation: CASSLAGQASGEQYF.

This chain links TRBV28 with TRBJ1-2; D is perhaps TRBD1 (6 bases). The germline gives CDR1 MDHEN, CDR2 SYDVKM. V was shortened by 10 bases and J by 4 bases, with 22 bases between the two germline ends. The CDR3 spans 15 residues. CDR3 coding DNA: TGTGCCACCTCCCCGGGGGGCTCTTCCGGCTATGGCTACACCTTC. Protein product: CATSPGGSSGYGYTF.

The gene calls are TRBV6-6 and TRBJ1-2; TRBD1 matches 8 bases. There are 14 residues in the CDR3. CDR1 MNHNY and CDR2 SVGAGI come from the germline V gene (reference sequence). Losses at the gene ends were 4 bases for V and 4 bases for J; bases not matched to a gene: 5. The CDR3 loop is CASSSPGQVYGYTF. CDR3 nucleotides: TGTGCCAGCAGTTCACCGGGACAGGTCTATGGCTACACCTTC.

This clone was seen a single time. This rearrangement joins TRBV29-1 to TRBJ2-7, with D possibly TRBD1 on 6 matching bases. Trimming removed 7 bases from V and 4 bases from J, with 17 bases in between. Looked up from germline, CDR1 is SQVTM and CDR2 is ANQGSEA. This CDR3 contains 13 residues. DNA for the CDR3: TGCAGCGCACACGGGACAACCGGATACGAGCAGTACTTC. It translates to CSAHGTTGYEQYF.

This chain uses TRBV27 with TRBJ2-7; TRBD2 agrees at 9 bases. Germline assignment: CDR1 MNHEY and CDR2 SMNVEV (reference sequence). The CDR3 is 15 residues long. Trimming at V came to 6 bases and at J to 7 bases, leaving 13 bases not matched to a gene. This CDR3 reads CASSSLRLAAQEQYF. CDR3 nucleotides: TGTGCCAGCAGCTCGCTCCGACTAGCGGCGCAGGAGCAGTACTTC.

The chain couples TRBV28 to TRBJ1-2; D is undetermined. The CDR3 runs to 13 residues. CDR1 and CDR2 from the germline V gene are MDHEN and SYDVKM. The V and J ends lost 2 bases and 8 bases respectively, with 12 bases between them. The CDR3 nucleotides are TGTGCCAGCAGTTTACGGACTTTAGAAGGCTACACCTTC. Its protein is CASSLRTLEGYTF.

This clone was counted between two and nine times. This chain joins TRBV7-2 and TRBJ2-5, with D unresolved. The length of the CDR3 is 13 residues. V dropped 5 bases and J dropped 0 bases, with 7 bases sitting between them. Germline V gene sequence: CDR1 SGHTA, CDR2 FQGNSA. CDR3 region: CASSRVNQETQYF. The CDR3 region has the DNA TGTGCCAGCAGCCGGGTGAACCAAGAGACCCAGTACTTC.

This clone was seen a single time. The chain combines TRBV18 with TRBJ1-1; 7 positions agree with TRBD1. The CDR3 spans 14 residues. The V gene end was trimmed by 2 bases and the J gene end by 3 bases; junction bases not matched to a gene: 3. Germline V gives CDR1 KGHSH, CDR2 LQKENI. CDR3 in DNA: TGTGCCAGCTCACCAGGAGGACAGGACACTGAAGCTTTCTTT. Its translation is CASSPGGQDTEAFF.

This rearrangement joins TRBV15 to TRBJ2-7; TRBD2 matches 10 bases. The CDR3 is 17 amino acids. In germline, CDR1 is LNHNV, CDR2 YYDKDF (reference sequence). V lost 1 base and J lost 5; bases outside the gene matches: 11. CDR3 region: CATSRARLAGANHEQYF. The CDR3 DNA is TGTGCCACCAGCAGAGCCCGACTAGCGGGCGCGAACCACGAGCAGTACTTC.

This clone was found a few times. The rearrangement uses TRBV5-4 and TRBJ2-7; D uncertain. V lost 4 bases and J 3 bases, leaving 14 bases between the germline ends. This CDR3 is built from 14 residues. Germline V gives CDR1 SGHNT, CDR2 YYREEE (reference sequence). This CDR3 reads CASSLAGRIYEQYF. CDR3 coding DNA: TGTGCCAGCAGCCTGGCAGGTCGGATCTACGAGCAGTACTTC.

The chain carries TRBV7-2 and TRBJ1-2; 7 bases match TRBD1. Germline CDR1 SGHTA, CDR2 FQGNSA. The CDR3 runs to 15 residues. Losses at the gene ends were 5 bases for V and 8 bases for J; bases not matched to a gene: 14. CDR3 sequence reads: CASSTREGAFKGYTF. CDR3 in DNA: TGTGCCAGCAGCACCCGGGAGGGGGCTTTCAAGGGCTACACCTTC.

This chain links TRBV7-9 with TRBJ2-7, with D maybe TRBD2 (5 bases). The germline V gene has CDR1 SEHNR and CDR2 FQNEAQ (reference sequence). Trimming took off 1 base at V and 0 bases at J, with 7 bases between the two ends. The CDR3 is 14 residues long. The CDR3 nucleotides are TGTGCCAGCAGCTTAGTGGGGAGCTCCTACGAGCAGTACTTC. Translation: CASSLVGSSYEQYF.

The table lists this clone with a few counts. The chain couples TRBV5-1 to TRBJ2-2; TRBD2 agrees at 12 bases. The junction had 3 bases not matched to a gene; V was cut back by 1 base and J by 5 bases. The CDR3 covers 16 residues. CDR1 and CDR2 (germline): SGHRS, YFSETQ. This CDR3 is CASSLTSGRFTGELFF. The CDR3 bases are TGCGCCAGCAGCTTGACTAGCGGGAGGTTTACCGGGGAGCTGTTTTTT. The full variable domain, completed using reference TRBV5-1 and TRBJ2-2, is KAGVTQTPRYLIKTRGQQVTLSCSPISGHRSVSWYQQTPGQGLQFLFEYFSETQRNKGNFPGRFSGRQFSNSRSEMNVSTLELGDSALYLCASSLTSGRFTGELFFGEGSRLTVL.